The source of this TCR beta chain is a study of T cells of healthy individuals. A few counts support this clonotype. TCRdb redid the calling of the 5' RACE reads with MiXCR, one entry per CDR3 protein. The table shows 90,000 to 100,000 distinct CDR3 sequences, with 17% occurring only once. The V gene's germline CDR1 is LNHDA and CDR2 SQIVND (reference sequence). The CDR3 covers 14 residues. Trimming stripped 5 bases from V and 10 bases from J, with 15 bases between. The source is a human donor in good health. The V and J genes are TRBV19 and TRBJ1-6; no reliable D call. For the CDR3, the DNA is TGTGCCAGTAGTCATACCCCGGATGGCTCACCCCTCCACTTT. This encodes CASSHTPDGSPLHF.